The clone carrying this T cell receptor beta chain has more than one count but fewer than ten. Antigen specificity is unknown. This CDR3 spans 15 amino acids. V was pared by 6 bases and J by 4 bases, with 18 bases between. TCRdb reprocessed the reads with MiXCR, giving one entry per CDR3 protein. The table records about 530,000 distinct CDR3 sequences, around 27% of them present only once. The data were obtained in a study of T cell repertoires in cytomegalovirus infection. As for the study in general: Indicated by public TCR beta signatures were CMV infection and matching HLA type.

Study outcomes and limitations: CMV-specific HLA-C-restricted TCR beta clonotypes dominated the ex vivo response.

J is TRBJ2-5 and V is TRBV12-3 or TRBV12-4; TRBD1 is a possible D gene (5 bases). This receptor was taken from a human donor in good health (CMV status not recorded). Some clones in this sample may be carry-over from other donors' samples. The sequencing sample was made of PBMCs. The CDR3 DNA reads TGTGCCAGCAGCCCTCACTCCAGGGTCCGAGAGACCCAGTACTTC. It translates to CASSPHSRVRETQYF.